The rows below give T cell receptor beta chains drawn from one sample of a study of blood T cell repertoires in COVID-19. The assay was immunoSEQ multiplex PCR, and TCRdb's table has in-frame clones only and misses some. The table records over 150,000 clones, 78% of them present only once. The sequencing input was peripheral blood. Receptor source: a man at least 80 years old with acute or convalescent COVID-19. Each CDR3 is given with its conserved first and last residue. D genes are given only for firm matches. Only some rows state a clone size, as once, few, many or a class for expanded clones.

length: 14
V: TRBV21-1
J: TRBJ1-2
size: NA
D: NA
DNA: TGTGCCAGCCTAGGACAAAGCCGTTACTATGGCTACACCTTC
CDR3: CASLGQSRYYGYTF

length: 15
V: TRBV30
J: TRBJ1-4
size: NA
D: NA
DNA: TGTGCCTGGAGTAATACGCGTCTGGTCCATGAAAAACTGTTTTTT
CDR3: CAWSNTRLVHEKLFF

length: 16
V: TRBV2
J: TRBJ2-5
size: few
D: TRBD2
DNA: TGTGCCAGCAGTCGAACTGCTAGCGGGGAAGTGGAGACCCAGTACTTC
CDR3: CASSRTASGEVETQYF

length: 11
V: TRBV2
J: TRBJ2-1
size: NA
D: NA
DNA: TGTGCCAGCAGTACAGACAGGGAGCAGTTCTTC
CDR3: CASSTDREQFF

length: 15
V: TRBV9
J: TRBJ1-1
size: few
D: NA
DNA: TGTGCCAGCAGTCCAGGGTTGGAGATGAACACTGAAGCTTTCTTT
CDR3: CASSPGLEMNTEAFF

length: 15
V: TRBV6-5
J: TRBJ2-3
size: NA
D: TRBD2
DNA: TGTGCCAGCAGTTGGACTAGCGGGGGCACAGATACGCAGTATTTT
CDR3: CASSWTSGGTDTQYF

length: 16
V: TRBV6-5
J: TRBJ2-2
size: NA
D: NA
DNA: TGTGCCAGCAGTTACGTAGGGGATAGTAGCACCGGGGAGCTGTTTTTT
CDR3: CASSYVGDSSTGELFF

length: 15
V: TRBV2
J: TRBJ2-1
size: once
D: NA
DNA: TGTGCCAGCAGTGAGAGGGGGAGCTCCTACAATGAGCAGTTCTTC
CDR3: CASSERGSSYNEQFF

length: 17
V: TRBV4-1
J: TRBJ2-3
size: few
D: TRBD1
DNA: TGCGCCAGCAGCCAATTAACCGGGACAGGGATCACAGATACGCAGTATTTT
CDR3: CASSQLTGTGITDTQYF

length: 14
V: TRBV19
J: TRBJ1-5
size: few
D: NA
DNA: TGTGCCAGTAGTATTCGGAGTAGCAATCAGCCCCAGCATTTT
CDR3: CASSIRSSNQPQHF

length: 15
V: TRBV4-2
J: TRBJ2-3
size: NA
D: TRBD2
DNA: TGTGCCAGCAGCCAAGGGGCTAGCGGTCCGGATACGCAGTATTTT
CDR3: CASSQGASGPDTQYF

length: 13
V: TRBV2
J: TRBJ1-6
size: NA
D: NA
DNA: TGTGCCAGCATTCAGGGCTCTAATTCACCCCTCCACTTT
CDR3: CASIQGSNSPLHF

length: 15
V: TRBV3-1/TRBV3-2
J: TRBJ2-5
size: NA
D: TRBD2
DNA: TGTGCCAGCAGCCAAGGGTGGACTAGCGAGGAGACCCAGTACTTC
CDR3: CASSQGWTSEETQYF

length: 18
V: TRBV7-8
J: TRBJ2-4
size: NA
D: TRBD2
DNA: TGTGCCAGCAGCCCCCCCCTTAAGGAGCGGGGAGCTAAAAACATTCAGTACTTC
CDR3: CASSPPLKERGAKNIQYF

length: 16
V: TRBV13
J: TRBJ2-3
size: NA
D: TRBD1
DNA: TGTGCCAGCAGCCGAACCGGGACAGGGGGCATGAATACGCAGTATTTT
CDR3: CASSRTGTGGMNTQYF

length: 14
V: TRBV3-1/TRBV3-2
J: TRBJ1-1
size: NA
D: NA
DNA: TGTGCCAGCAGCCCTCGACGGGAGAACACTGAAGCTTTCTTT
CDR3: CASSPRRENTEAFF

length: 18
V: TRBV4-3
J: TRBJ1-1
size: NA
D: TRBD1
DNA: TGCGCCAGCAGCCAAGATTTCGCGACAGGGGGGGGAGGCACTGAAGCTTTCTTT
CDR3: CASSQDFATGGGGTEAFF

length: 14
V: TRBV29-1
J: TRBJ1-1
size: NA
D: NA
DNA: TGCAGCGTTGAAGCTTGGGCTAGGGGCACTGAAGCTTTCTTT
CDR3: CSVEAWARGTEAFF

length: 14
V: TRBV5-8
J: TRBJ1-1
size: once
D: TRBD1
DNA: TGTGCCAGCAGCTTACAGGGGGAGGACACTGAAGCTTTCTTT
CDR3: CASSLQGEDTEAFF

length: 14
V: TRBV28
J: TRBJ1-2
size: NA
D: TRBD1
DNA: TGTGCCAGCACATCCCCCAACAGGGGATATGGCTACACCTTC
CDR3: CASTSPNRGYGYTF

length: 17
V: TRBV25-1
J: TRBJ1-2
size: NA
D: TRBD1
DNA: TGTGCCAGCAGTCCTCGGGACAGTCCTTCCAGAGTCTATGGCTACACCTTC
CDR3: CASSPRDSPSRVYGYTF

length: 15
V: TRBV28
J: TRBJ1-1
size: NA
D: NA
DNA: TGTGCCAGCAGTTACATACGCGGGACGGGGACTGAAGCTTTCTTT
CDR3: CASSYIRGTGTEAFF

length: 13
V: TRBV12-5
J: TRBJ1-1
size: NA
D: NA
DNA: TGTGCTAGTGGTCAAAACGGGAACACTGAAGCTTTCTTT
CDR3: CASGQNGNTEAFF

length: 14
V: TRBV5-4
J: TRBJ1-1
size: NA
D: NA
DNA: TGTGCCAGCAGCTTGGGGACTCCCGGCACTGAAGCTTTCTTT
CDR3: CASSLGTPGTEAFF

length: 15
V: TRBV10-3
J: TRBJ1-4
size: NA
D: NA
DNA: TGTGCCATCAGCGGAGCCACAGGAGGGGATGAAAAACTGTTTTTT
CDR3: CAISGATGGDEKLFF

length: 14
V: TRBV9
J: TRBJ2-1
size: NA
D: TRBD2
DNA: TGTGCCAGCAGCGCCCTCGTGGGGAGGGATGAGCAGTTCTTC
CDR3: CASSALVGRDEQFF